The rows below give T cell receptor beta chains drawn from one sample of a study of shared clonotypes between healthy human individuals. Libraries were prepared by immunoSEQ multiplex PCR; TCRdb keeps only in-frame clonotypes and omits some of them. The table has about 500,000 clones, approximately 71% seen once. Sequencing was performed on PBMCs. These receptors all come from a woman aged 40 to 50 in good health. Some clones in this sample may be carry-over from other donors' samples. CDR3s include the opening cysteine and the closing phenylalanine or tryptophan. Each record gives: V gene, CDR3 protein.

>TRBV7-2
CASSWSGRNTEAFF
>TRBV7-3
CASSKDRVDHYTF
>TRBV28
CATGPISNYGYTF
>TRBV11-2
CASSLIAEYNEQFF
>TRBV4-3
CASSHGRETETQYF
>TRBV27
CASSLLGFGRNQETQYF
>TRBV6-5
CASSPGLASFRFF
>TRBV5-4
CASSLGTSGAYYEQYF
>TRBV2
CASKDRGDYGYTF
>TRBV7-9
CASSSTGGYEQYF
>TRBV29-1
CSVVRLSSGYNEQFF
>TRBV30
CAWDPGLAGTNTGELFF
>TRBV7-9
CASSLWKRAETQYF
>TRBV18
CASSPGTGGAGPQHF
>TRBV2
CASVGTASYEQYF
>TRBV15
CATSRDITSYSNQPQHF
>TRBV4-3
CASSQGDRTEQFF
>TRBV6-6
CASRWTSGRYEQYF
>TRBV7-2
CASSSSGAANEKLFF
>TRBV7-3
CASSLGTNRASEQFF
>TRBV2
CASTDVANYEQYF
>TRBV30
CAWSVRAFF
>TRBV30
CAWSVNTGELFF
>TRBV28
CASRDLALGQYF
>TRBV7-9
CASSLLAGGSGANVLTF
>TRBV7-2
CASSLGSSGYQPQHF
>TRBV4-3
CASSQRVAGNTIYF
>TRBV28
CASSPSGLAGDLSGAPDTQYF